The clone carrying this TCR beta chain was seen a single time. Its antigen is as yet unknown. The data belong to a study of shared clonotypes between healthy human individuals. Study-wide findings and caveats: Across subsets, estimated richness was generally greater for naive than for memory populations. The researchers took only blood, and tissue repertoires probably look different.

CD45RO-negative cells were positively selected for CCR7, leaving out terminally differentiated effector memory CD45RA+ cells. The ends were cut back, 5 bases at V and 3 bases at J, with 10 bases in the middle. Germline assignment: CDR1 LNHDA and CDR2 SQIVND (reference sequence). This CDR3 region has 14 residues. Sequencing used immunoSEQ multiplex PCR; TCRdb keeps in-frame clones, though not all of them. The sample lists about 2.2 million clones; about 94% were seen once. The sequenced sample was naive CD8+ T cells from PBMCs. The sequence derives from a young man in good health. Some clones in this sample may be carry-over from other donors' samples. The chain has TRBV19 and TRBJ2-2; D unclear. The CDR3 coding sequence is TGTGCCAGTAGTGCCTCGTCCCACACCGGGGAGCTGTTTTTT. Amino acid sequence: CASSASSHTGELFF. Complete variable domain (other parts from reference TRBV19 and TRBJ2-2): DGGITQSPKYLFRKEGQNVTLSCEQNLNHDAMYWYRQDPGQGLRLIYYSQIVNDFQKGDIAEGYSVSREKKESFPLTVTSAQKNPTAFYLCASSASSHTGELFFGEGSRLTVL.